This T cell receptor beta chain was observed in a study of T cell responses to AZD1222 COVID-19 vaccine. Germline V CDR1 and CDR2: SGHRS, YFSETQ. This CDR3 has 13 residues. V lost 4 bases and J lost 5; bases outside the gene matches: 2. The assay was immunoSEQ multiplex PCR, and TCRdb's table has in-frame clones only and misses some. This table holds some 140,000 clones, 85% to 90% found once. The TCR sequence derives from an adult in good health. This rearrangement joins TRBV5-1 to TRBJ1-2; 10 bases agree with TRBD1. The sequencing used peripheral blood, collected on day 0 of AZD1222 vaccination. The CDR3 DNA is TGCGCCAGCAGCCCGGACAGGGGGTATGGCTACACCTTC. Protein sequence: CASSPDRGYGYTF.